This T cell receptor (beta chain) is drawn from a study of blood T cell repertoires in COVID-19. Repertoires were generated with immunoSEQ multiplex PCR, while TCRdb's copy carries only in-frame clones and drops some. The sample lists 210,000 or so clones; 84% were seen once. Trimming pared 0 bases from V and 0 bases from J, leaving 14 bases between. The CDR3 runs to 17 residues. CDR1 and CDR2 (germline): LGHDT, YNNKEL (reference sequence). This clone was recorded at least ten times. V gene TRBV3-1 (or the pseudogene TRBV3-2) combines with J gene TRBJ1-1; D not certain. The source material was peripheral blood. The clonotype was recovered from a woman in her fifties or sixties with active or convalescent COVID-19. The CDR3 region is CASSQDGSWRVNTEAFF. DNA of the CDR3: TGTGCCAGCAGCCAAGATGGGTCCTGGAGGGTGAACACTGAAGCTTTCTTT.